This TCR beta chain was sequenced during a study of human T cells and chemical hapten exposure. Study as a whole: For sensitization, 2% DPC was applied to a 2 cm by 2 cm patch of upper inner arm skin.

TCRdb reprocessed the RACE reads via MiXCR and lists one record per CDR3 protein. Found here are under 60,000 distinct CDR3 sequences, about 11% of them singletons; the top ten hold 1.8%. CDR1 GTSNPN and CDR2 SVGIG come from the germline V gene (reference sequence). CDR3 length equals 12 residues. Trimming took off 7 bases at V and 8 bases at J, with 17 bases between the two ends. Sample time point: patch test 1, 2 weeks after DPC sensitization. Documented treatment: therapeutic diphenylcyclopropenone sensitization with weekly scalp DPC. RNA extraction used unfractionated whole blood as the source of total RNA.

The source was whole blood, collected in connection with sensitization to the hapten diphenylcyclopropenone (DPC). The V gene is TRBV30, the J gene TRBJ1-2; D not certain. The TCR comes from a woman in her thirties or forties with alopecia areata. Some clones in this sample may be carry-over from other donors' samples. CDR3 bases: TGTGCCTCTGGTACCCGGGGAGAGGGCTACACCTTC. It codes for CASGTRGEGYTF.